The 16 T cell receptor beta chains below all came from one sample that was sequenced in a study of cytomegalovirus exposure and HLA in healthy donors. 13 Jbeta primers and 60 Vbeta primers were used for the PCR. Assay: immunoSEQ multiplex PCR; the TCRdb copy retains only in-frame clones and omits some. The sample has some 120,000 clones; about 10% are singletons. Sequencing was done on a sample of PBMCs. These receptor sequences come from a young woman in good health and CMV-seropositive.

The V call is TRBV7-8, the J call TRBJ2-7; tentative D call: TRBD1 (6 bases). This CDR3 spans 14 amino acids. Germline-derived CDR1 and CDR2 are SGHVS and FQNEAQ. Trimming took 5 bases from V and 2 from J, leaving 13 bases between them. The CDR3 region has the DNA TGTGCCAGCAGCCCAGACCACAGGGCCTACGAGCAGTACTTC. This sequence encodes CASSPDHRAYEQYF.

There are a few counts of this clone. The V gene is TRBV5-1, the J gene TRBJ2-3; TRBD2 agrees at 11 bases. This CDR3 has 15 residues. Looked up from germline, CDR1 is SGHRS and CDR2 is YFSETQ. Trimming removed 4 bases from V and 5 bases from J; junction bases left unmatched: 6. The CDR3, as DNA: TGCGCCAGCAGCCTACTAGCGGGAGAGGGAGATACGCAGTATTTT. Encoded protein: CASSLLAGEGDTQYF.

This clone was seen a handful of times. DNA of the CDR3: TGCAGCGTTGAAACCTTAGTCGGTGATACGCAGTATTTT. Amino acid sequence: CSVETLVGDTQYF. The chain couples TRBV29-1 to TRBJ2-3; D gene ambiguous. V lost 2 bases and J lost 6, with 12 bases in between. CDR1 SQVTM and CDR2 ANQGSEA come from the germline V gene. The length of the CDR3 is 13 residues.

J is TRBJ1-4 and V is TRBV19, with D possibly matching TRBD1 (6 bases). The length of the CDR3 is 15 residues. Trimming cost V 6 bases and J 5 bases, with 16 bases left between them. CDR1 is LNHDA, CDR2 SQIVND, per germline (reference sequence). The chain's CDR3 is CASRQGGGRNEKLFF. CDR3 DNA sequence: TGTGCCAGTAGACAAGGGGGGGGAAGGAATGAAAAACTGTTTTTT. Full variable domain (missing parts from reference TRBV19 and TRBJ1-4): DGGITQSPKYLFRKEGQNVTLSCEQNLNHDAMYWYRQDPGQGLRLIYYSQIVNDFQKGDIAEGYSVSREKKESFPLTVTSAQKNPTAFYLCASRQGGGRNEKLFFGSGTQLSVL.

The chain uses TRBV29-1 and TRBJ2-7; D is uncertain. CDR1 is SQVTM and CDR2 is ANQGSEA in the germline V gene. V lost 0 bases and J lost 3, with 3 bases in between. The CDR3 has 11 residues. The CDR3 sequence is CSVEDIYEQYF. In DNA form, the CDR3 reads TGCAGCGTTGAAGATATCTACGAGCAGTACTTC.

This chain joins TRBV5-1 and TRBJ1-5, with 7 bases fitting TRBD1. The trim removed 0 bases at V and 7 bases at J, leaving 7 bases unmatched. CDR3 length equals 15 residues. Germline V gene data show CDR1 as SGHRS and CDR2 as YFSETQ. The chain's CDR3 is CASSLVEGAGQPQHF. The CDR3 DNA reads as TGCGCCAGCAGCTTGGTAGAGGGGGCGGGACAGCCCCAGCATTTT.

This clone occurred a few times. The chain carries TRBV30 and TRBJ2-6, with D tentatively TRBD1 (5 bases). The germline V gene encodes CDR1 GTSNPN and CDR2 SVGIG (reference sequence). This CDR3 has 18 residues. V lost 0 bases and J 0 bases, leaving 15 bases between the germline ends. The chain's CDR3 is CAWSVVRQTYSGANVLTF. The DNA of the CDR3 is TGTGCCTGGAGTGTAGTCCGACAGACGTACTCTGGGGCCAACGTCCTGACTTTC.

V usage is TRBV30 and J usage is TRBJ2-1, with 13 bases fitting TRBD2. The CDR3 consists of 13 residues. The junction had 4 bases not matched to a gene; V was cut back by 7 bases and J by 7 bases. Per germline, CDR1 GTSNPN and CDR2 SVGIG (reference sequence). The CDR3 DNA reads TGTGCCTATGGACTAGCGGGAGAAAATGAGCAGTTCTTC. Its protein is CAYGLAGENEQFF.

The chain joins TRBV7-2 to TRBJ1-3; D might be TRBD1 (5 bases). This CDR3 has 14 amino acids. V lost 1 base and J lost 3, with 7 bases in between. CDR1 and CDR2 from the germline V gene are SGHTA and FQGNSA. The CDR3 spells CASSLGGYGNTIYF. In DNA, the CDR3 is TGTGCCAGCAGCTTAGGGGGCTATGGAAACACCATATATTTT.

The chain combines TRBV9 with TRBJ2-7; a possible D gene is TRBD2 (6 bases). CDR1 is SGDLS, CDR2 YYNGEE, per germline. The CDR3 covers 14 residues. V was shortened by 3 bases and J by 1 base, with 11 bases between the two germline ends. The DNA of the CDR3 is TGTGCCAGCAGCGAGGGGACTGGTTCCTACGAGCAGTACTTC. It codes for CASSEGTGSYEQYF.

The rearrangement uses TRBV2 and TRBJ1-5; a possible D gene is TRBD1 (6 bases). V lost 6 bases and J 0 bases, leaving 12 bases between the germline ends. The CDR3 length is 15 residues. In germline, CDR1 is SNHLY, CDR2 FYNNEI. The CDR3 DNA follows: TGTGCCAGCAGGGAACAGGGTTATAGCAATCAGCCCCAGCATTTT. This sequence encodes CASREQGYSNQPQHF.

The sample holds a few counts of this clone. The identical CDR3 is also encoded by other nucleotide sequences in the sample. The chain links TRBV5-6 to TRBJ2-5, with 9 bases matching TRBD2. J gave up 5 bases and V 0 bases, and 5 bases lay outside the gene matches. The CDR3 is 15 amino acids. Germline V lookup: CDR1 SGHDT, CDR2 YYEEEE. CDR3 protein: CASSLGLAAAETQYF. The CDR3 DNA reads as TGTGCCAGCAGCTTGGGACTAGCGGCGGCCGAGACCCAGTACTTC.

This clone was found a few times. The chain joins TRBV6-5 to TRBJ2-7; D possibly corresponds to TRBD2 (6 bases). Germline values: CDR1 MNHEY, CDR2 SVGAGI. Trimming shortened V by 4 bases and J by 7 bases, and 8 bases separated the two germline ends. CDR3 length: 11 residues. Written as DNA, the CDR3 is TGTGCCAGCAGTTCCGGAGGGGAGCAGTACTTC. It codes for CASSSGGEQYF.

The J gene is TRBJ1-2, the V gene TRBV9; TRBD1 is a possible D gene (6 bases). V was shortened by 0 bases and J by 6 bases, with 18 bases between the two germline ends. Looked up from germline, CDR1 is SGDLS and CDR2 is YYNGEE. The CDR3 runs 16 residues. The CDR3 is CASSVDGGASVNGYTF. CDR3 nucleotide sequence: TGTGCCAGCAGCGTAGATGGGGGGGCCTCGGTAAATGGCTACACCTTC. The full variable domain, rest sourced from reference TRBV9 and TRBJ1-2, is DSGVTQTPKHLITATGQRVTLRCSPRSGDLSVYWYQQSLDQGLQFLIQYYNGEERAKGNILERFSAQQFPDLHSELNLSSLELGDSALYFCASSVDGGASVNGYTFGSGTRLTVV.

This clone was seen only a few times. The chain carries TRBV27 and TRBJ1-5, with D perhaps TRBD1 (5 bases). Trimming shortened V by 6 bases and J by 3 bases, and 15 bases separated the two germline ends. This CDR3 spans 15 amino acids. From germline, CDR1 is MNHEY and CDR2 SMNVEV (reference sequence). This chain's CDR3 is CASRDIQVANQPQHF. CDR3 DNA sequence: TGTGCCAGCAGGGACATACAGGTCGCCAATCAGCCCCAGCATTTT.

The sample holds a few counts of this clone. The gene calls are TRBV4-2 and TRBJ1-1; no firm D call. The CDR3 is made up of 14 amino acids. V was pared by 1 base and J by 0 bases, with 6 bases between. In germline, CDR1 is LGHNA, CDR2 YNFKEQ. Here the CDR3 reads CASSQARVNTEAFF. The CDR3 DNA is TGTGCCAGCAGCCAAGCTCGGGTGAACACTGAAGCTTTCTTT.